These 2 T cell receptor beta chains share one sample of origin, sequenced in a study of blood T cell repertoires in COVID-19. The assay was immunoSEQ multiplex PCR, and TCRdb's table has in-frame clones only and misses some. This table holds some 240,000 clones, 80% to 90% found once. The sample consisted of peripheral blood. The receptors shown here come from a middle-aged woman who had recovered from COVID-19.

This sequence joins TRBV30 and TRBJ2-3; 8 bases are shared with TRBD1. After removal of 8 bases from V and 1 base from J, the junction contained 5 bases not matched to a gene. The germline V gene encodes CDR1 GTSNPN and CDR2 SVGIG (reference sequence). The CDR3 runs to 13 residues. The CDR3 spells CAAQGGGTDTQYF. The CDR3 DNA reads TGTGCCGCACAGGGGGGTGGCACAGATACGCAGTATTTT.

The V gene is TRBV12-3 or TRBV12-4, the J gene TRBJ2-3; D uncertain. Trimming cost V 6 bases and J 7 bases, with 8 bases left between them. The CDR3 consists of 11 residues. CDR3 sequence: CASSPENTQYF. CDR3 bases: TGTGCCAGCAGCCCGGAGAATACGCAGTATTTT.